These 10 T cell receptor beta chains came from one sample sequenced in a study of blood T cell repertoires in COVID-19. This table comes from immunoSEQ multiplex PCR, and its TCRdb copy is limited to in-frame clones, with some not included. The table shows almost 200,000 clones, with 89% occurring only once. Sequencing was done on a sample of PBMCs or T cells enriched from blood (not recorded which). These receptors were collected from a woman under 30 who had recovered from COVID-19.

The chain uses TRBV5-4 and TRBJ2-3; 9 bases align to TRBD1. This CDR3 region has 15 residues. The V segment lost 4 bases and the J segment 9 bases; nucleotides outside the gene matches: 12. Germline assignment: CDR1 SGHNT and CDR2 YYREEE (reference sequence). CDR3 amino acids: CASSPDRGGGSTQYF. Written as DNA, the CDR3 is TGTGCCAGCAGCCCGGACAGGGGAGGGGGGTCAACGCAGTATTTT.

This rearrangement joins TRBV12-3 or TRBV12-4 to TRBJ1-2; 8 bases are a match to TRBD1. This CDR3 region has 13 residues. J was trimmed by 6 bases and V by 6 bases; bases with no gene match: 6. The CDR3 DNA follows: TGTGCCAGCAGCTCGGACAGGGTCGATGGCTACACCTTC. It translates to CASSSDRVDGYTF.

This chain uses TRBV10-3 with TRBJ1-2, with TRBD1 matching 11 bases. Germline CDR1 reads ENHRY; CDR2 reads SYGVKD. The V and J ends lost 6 bases and 2 bases, in that order; junction bases with no gene match: 2. The CDR3 extends over 14 amino acids. Here the CDR3 reads CAIRGQGGNYGYTF. CDR3 nucleotide sequence: TGTGCCATCAGGGGACAGGGGGGAAACTATGGCTACACCTTC.

The rearrangement joins TRBV7-3 to TRBJ2-3; weak D call: TRBD2 (7 bases). The germline CDR1 and CDR2 sequences are SGHTA and FQGTGA. V was cut by 5 bases and J by 5 bases, with 17 bases left in between. The CDR3 runs 15 residues. Here the CDR3 reads CASSPRGGHRDTQYF. Here the CDR3 DNA reads TGTGCCAGCAGCCCTAGGGGGGGCCACAGAGATACGCAGTATTTT. Filled out from reference TRBV7-3 and TRBJ2-3, the complete variable domain reads GAGVSQTPSNKVTEKGKYVELRCDPISGHTALYWYRQSLGQGPEFLIYFQGTGAADDSGLPNDRFFAVRPEGSVSTLKIQRTERGDSAVYLCASSPRGGHRDTQYFGPGTRLTVL.

The chain joins TRBV4-1 to TRBJ2-7; D call uncertain. The CDR3 is 14 amino acids. Germline V CDR1 and CDR2: MGHRA, YSYEKL. V was clipped by 1 base and J by 2 bases, with 9 bases between them. This CDR3 is CASSQGPETYEQYF. CDR3 sequence (DNA): TGCGCCAGCAGCCAAGGCCCCGAGACCTACGAGCAGTACTTC.

The rearrangement joins TRBV12-5 to TRBJ1-2, with D possibly TRBD1 on 6 matching bases. Between the trimmed V and J ends, which lost 2 bases and 11 bases, there was a span of 24 bases. Germline assignment: CDR1 LGHNT and CDR2 FRNRAP. The CDR3 spans 16 residues. The CDR3, as DNA: TGTGCTAGTGGTTTGTCACAGGGCAGGGAGATTCTGCGATACACCTTC. The encoded protein is CASGLSQGREILRYTF. Full variable domain (remainder filled in from reference TRBV12-5 and TRBJ1-2): DARVTQTPRHKVTEMGQEVTMRCQPILGHNTVFWYRQTMMQGLELLAYFRNRAPLDDSGMPKDRFSAEMPDATLATLKIQPSEPRDSAVYFCASGLSQGREILRYTFGSGTRLTVV.

The genes are TRBV6-6 and TRBJ1-3, with 10 bases that match TRBD1. Unmatched junction bases numbered 7, after V lost 5 bases and J lost 0 bases. The V gene's germline CDR1 is MNHNY and CDR2 SVGAGI (reference sequence). There are 17 residues in the CDR3. The CDR3 sequence: CASSPDRGLRSGNTIYF. CDR3 DNA sequence: TGTGCCAGCAGTCCCGACAGGGGGCTTCGCTCTGGAAACACCATATATTTT.

The chain joins TRBV2 to TRBJ1-1, with TRBD1 as a possible D gene (5 bases). This CDR3 has 12 residues. CDR1 and CDR2 (germline): SNHLY, FYNNEI. V was cut by 6 bases and J by 5 bases, with 10 bases left in between. In DNA form, the CDR3 reads TGTGCCAGCAGGGGGCAGAGGACTGAAGCTTTCTTT. It specifies CASRGQRTEAFF.

The chain is built from TRBV9 and TRBJ1-4; D is possibly TRBD1 (6 bases). CDR3 size: 15 residues. The V gene lost 3 bases and the J gene lost 8 bases, with 17 bases spanning the gap. The V gene's germline CDR1 is SGDLS and CDR2 YYNGEE. The CDR3: CASSERGAVGEKLFF. The CDR3 nucleotides read TGTGCCAGCAGCGAACGGGGGGCTGTTGGAGAAAAACTGTTTTTT.

V is TRBV7-9 and J is TRBJ2-1; perhaps TRBD1 as D (7 bases). Germline lookup yields CDR1 SEHNR and CDR2 FQNEAQ (reference sequence). V was trimmed by 5 bases and J by 3 bases, leaving 17 bases between them. This CDR3 spans 16 amino acids. Written as DNA, the CDR3 is TGTGCCAGCAGCCCAACACAGGGGAGGAGCTACAATGAGCAGTTCTTC. Amino acids: CASSPTQGRSYNEQFF.